This TCR beta chain was sequenced during a study of response to subunit inactivated influenza vaccine. TCRdb fed the RT-PCR reads into MiXCR, producing one record per CDR3 protein. The data hold 450,000 to 500,000 distinct CDR3 sequences, with 10% to 11% observed a single time. Unmatched junction bases numbered 5, after V lost 3 bases and J lost 5 bases. There are 14 residues in the CDR3. The V call is TRBV12-3 or TRBV12-4, the J call TRBJ2-5; TRBD1 aligns across 8 bases. This clonotype was sampled from a man aged 50-60 years who received an inactivated influenza vaccine. The sequencing used PBMCs from blood, collected 40 to 50 days after vaccination. DNA for the CDR3: TGTGCCAGCAGTTTCGCAGGGGGCTGGGAGACCCAGTACTTC. It translates to CASSFAGGWETQYF.